The T cell receptor beta chain described here comes from a study of cytomegalovirus exposure and HLA in healthy donors (dated 2017 in TCRdb). Turning to the overall study: An earlier analysis of about 530 of the donors reported 276 Gb of sequence data and about 120 million unique TCR beta sequences obtained from about 200 million T cells. About 300 gigabases of sequencing data and tens of millions of unique TCR sequences were included in an early release covering about 620 HLA-typed donors. Among the roughly 390 genotyped donors, roughly 80% belonged to the genetic ancestry cluster associated with self-reported Caucasian donors. The study was designed to test whether signatures of past pathogen exposure could be identified by cataloging public T cell receptors. The study profiled the T cell repertoires of fewer than 850 subjects by immunosequencing and related them to cytomegalovirus serostatus. Besides the first cohort of more than 650 subjects, a separate validation cohort made up of 90 to 150 different subjects was used. To predict cytomegalovirus infection status, the study combined high-throughput TCR immunosequencing, statistical association of individual TCRs with disease status, and machine learning. A later analysis re-examined previously published TCR beta repertoires from more than 600 donors and added high-resolution HLA genotyping to investigate patterns of TCR occurrence. In the later analysis, no new phenotypic data were used to find candidate immune exposures; instead, reliance was placed on TCR beta sequences and their occurrence across donors. An earlier analysis of fewer than 750 of the donors used high-throughput TCR beta sequencing to judge whether each TCR beta V gene segment behaved as functional or pseudogenic. Alongside the repertoire data, information on donor age, sex, ethnicity and CMV serostatus was compiled. A later genetic analysis took genome-wide SNP genotypes for about 55% of the 666 donors and used that subset as a discovery cohort. Every discovery cohort repertoire had been produced on one sequencing platform. HLA typing covered class I and class II loci at four-digit resolution. The number of typed donors differed by locus: about 629-630 for A, B, C, DRB1 and DQB1; 522 for DQA1; around 610 for DPA1; and some 430 for DPB1. Four or five DR-DQ haplotypes were treated as single units for association and clustering because of strong linkage in the cohort. On average, around 200,000 unique TCR beta nucleotide sequences were sequenced per donor among 398 genotyped donors of the cohort, with roughly 18% of those sequences being non-productive. Results the study describes overall, beyond this receptor: Strong co-occurrence of HLA alleles, especially DR and DQ, made assigning TCR associations to individual alleles difficult. HLA typing was unavailable for some donors at each locus, so association tests used only the typed subset. An association between a missense DCLRE1C variant and V-gene and J-gene trimming of TCR beta chains was found in a later genetic analysis and replicated in an independent cohort. The 87-base-pair reads could not distinguish some IMGT-functional V segments, including TRBV6-2 and TRBV6-3, so those segments were excluded. In an earlier analysis of several hundred of the donors, most TCR beta V segments were observed in productive rearrangements about 87% or about 30% of the time, broadly matching IMGT annotations. Specific HLA alleles were associated with 15,000 to 20,000 TCR beta sequences at a false discovery rate of 0.05 in a later analysis. Over 15 rarely observed V segments, including chromosome 9 orphons, were excluded from the earlier analysis of a few hundred of the donors because counts were too low. According to a later analysis, TCR association rates differed among HLA loci, with DRB1 alleles showing the most associated TCRs and HLA-C alleles showing the fewest. A total of around 150 TCR beta chains were listed by the study as associated with cytomegalovirus. Presence/absence analyses assumed roughly uniform sequencing depth across donors, an assumption that may not hold. A later analysis found that HLA-associated TCR beta chains were more clonally expanded and had lower generation probabilities than equally common non-associated chains. It was suggested by the authors that the approach could potentially be generalized to other disease states and immunological phenotypes. In vitro tests confirmed that three of the cytomegalovirus-associated TCR beta chains recognize cytomegalovirus antigens. Cytomegalovirus status was reported to be diagnosed by the classifier with high specificity and sensitivity in both the original and validation cohorts. Most TCR sequences were observed very rarely across donors, whereas some public TCRs were present in many individuals. This cohort had only TCR beta chains sequenced, and the lack of alpha or paired-chain data limited which features could be detected. The only immune exposure information available for the cohort was CMV serostatus. A cluster of highly shared sequence variants was judged likely to represent a technical artifact of the sequencing pipeline. In a later analysis, most CMV-associated TCR beta chains were found to appear HLA-restricted, with HLA associations seemingly driven largely by CMV exposure. Several of the top co-occurrence clusters appeared to be linked to parvovirus B19, influenza, CMV and Epstein-Barr virus, according to a later analysis. Compared with the approximately 710-donor mean, donors in an Asian-associated ancestry cluster had fewer N-insertions in productive TCRs, according to a later genetic analysis. Linkage disequilibrium might explain the correlated functional status among segregating V segments, but an unknown experimental factor could not be ruled out. A further reported finding was that TCR beta sequences accurately predicted the HLA-A and HLA-B alleles for most subjects in the first cohort.

Measured from the cysteine to the phenylalanine, the CDR3 is 18 residues long. The entry retains the CDR3 DNA only, 54 bases that are in frame from base 1. Trimmed from V: 1 base; trimmed from J: 1 base; junction bases lacking a gene match: 5. The germline V gene encodes CDR1 SGHRS and CDR2 YFSETQ. For this clone: Its antigen remains undetermined. Base qualities are not provided; no much larger clone lies one nucleotide away.

The cohort consisted of 650 to 700 healthy bone marrow donors. All cohort members were sampled while nominally healthy, although unrecorded immune exposures were likely present. The donor tested CMV seropositive and was one of the 289 seropositive cohort members. Every donor gave a peripheral blood sample, and the peripheral blood mononuclear cells from that sample were used for TCR beta sequencing. Genomic DNA extraction from the blood cell samples was performed with the Qiagen DNeasy Blood Extraction Kit. Library generation was performed with the immunoSEQ multiplex PCR assay. For the multiplex PCR, a mixture combining 60 forward primers for TCR Vbeta segments and 13 reverse primers for TCR Jbeta segments was used. Amplification of the CDR3 region of rearranged TCR beta genes was performed with a multiplex PCR assay on genomic DNA. Amplified TCR beta libraries were sequenced as 87-base-pair reads on the Illumina HiSeq System. The study's own analysis went as follows. In a later analysis, 77 million or so unique TCR beta chains were counted across the roughly 700 repertoires, and roughly 11 million of these chains were shared by at least two donors. Raw reads were error-corrected and collapsed into unique sequences by a nearest-neighbor algorithm in which closely related sequences were merged to remove PCR and sequencing errors. Alignment of CDR3 sequences to IMGT reference sequences was used to assign V, D and J gene segments. Each retained sequence needed at least a six-nucleotide match to both a V gene segment and a J gene segment. Rearrangements were called productive when the CDR3 lacked stop codons and stayed in frame with V and J; all others were non-productive. Following IMGT convention, CDR3 was defined as the stretch from the second conserved V-encoded cysteine up to the conserved J-encoded phenylalanine. In an earlier analysis of roughly 610 of the donors, sequences lacking an unambiguous match to a single V gene segment were excluded. In an earlier analysis of about 590 of the donors, a V segment was called functional when productive rearrangements were above 56.7%, and segregating when the standard deviation between donors exceeded 5%. A statistical classification framework was built for diagnosing cytomegalovirus status from the catalog of TCR beta chain sequences. In a later analysis, V and J genes were assigned by comparing TCR nucleotide sequences against IMGT/GENE-DB human TR gene sequences. Using the TCRdist pipeline, a later analysis assigned CDR3 sequences along with most-parsimonious VDJ recombination scenarios. In a later analysis, each TCR beta chain was defined by its CDR3 amino acid sequence together with its V-gene family, and reads without a unique V-gene family were excluded. As a way to deal with suspected cross-contamination and a sequencing artifact, a later analysis dropped 450 to 600 nucleotide sequences that were highly shared and had low generation probability. In a later analysis, a clonal expansion index was calculated for each public chain from normalized within-repertoire ranks of inferred template counts. In a later analysis, generation probabilities were computed using a VDJ recombination model fitted to out-of-frame rearrangements, and the results were checked against IGoR. Hypergeometric tests were used in a later analysis to score TCR-TCR, TCR-HLA and TCR-CMV co-occurrence, with a repertoire-size bias correction applied to the TCR pairs. False discovery rates were estimated in a later analysis by permuting HLA or CMV assignments 20 times. In a later analysis, co-occurring TCRs were grouped using DBSCAN, with TCRdist sequence similarity added in when clustering inside HLA-allele-positive subsets. For co-occurrence clustering, repertoires with fewer than 30,000 or more than 120,000 public chains were excluded, along with 4 to 6 repertoires with anomalous nucleotide sharing. Entries here come from immuneACCESS through TCRdb and include only in-frame sequences with V and J called. Some clones fail to appear in such tables; in the studies checked, an unresolved V gene covers under half of the shortfall, and the cause of the remainder is unknown. V, J and clone size reflect that table, while D and trimming were determined from the DNA. A total of some 130,000 clones appear in this sample, 77% of them only once. The ten largest clones represent under 5% of the sample.

The sequence derives from a male donor in good health and CMV-seropositive. The rearrangement joined TRBV5-1 to TRBJ2-3; 14 central nucleotides agree with TRBD2. The specimen sequenced was PBMCs. The CDR3 region has the sequence CASSLWTSGRRGTDTQYF. The DNA reads as follows: TGCGCCAGCAGCTTGTGGACTAGCGGGAGGCGTGGCACAGATACGCAGTATTTT.